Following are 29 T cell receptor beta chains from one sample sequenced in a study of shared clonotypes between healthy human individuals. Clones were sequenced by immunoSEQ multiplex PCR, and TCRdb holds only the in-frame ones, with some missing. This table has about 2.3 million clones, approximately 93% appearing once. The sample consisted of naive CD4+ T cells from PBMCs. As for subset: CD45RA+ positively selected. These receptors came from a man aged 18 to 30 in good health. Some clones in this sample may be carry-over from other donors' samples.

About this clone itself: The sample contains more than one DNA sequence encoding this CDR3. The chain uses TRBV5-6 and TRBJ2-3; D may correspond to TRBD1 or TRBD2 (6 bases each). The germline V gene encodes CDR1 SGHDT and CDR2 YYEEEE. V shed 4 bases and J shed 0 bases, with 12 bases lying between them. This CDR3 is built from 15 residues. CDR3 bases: TGTGCCAGCAGCCGCGGGACATCTAGCACAGATACGCAGTATTTT. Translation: CASSRGTSSTDTQYF.

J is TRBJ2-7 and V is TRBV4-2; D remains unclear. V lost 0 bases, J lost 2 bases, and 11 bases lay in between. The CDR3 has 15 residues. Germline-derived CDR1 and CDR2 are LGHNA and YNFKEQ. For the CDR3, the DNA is TGTGCCAGCAGCCAAGAAACGGCAGATCCCTACGAGCAGTACTTC. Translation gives CASSQETADPYEQYF.

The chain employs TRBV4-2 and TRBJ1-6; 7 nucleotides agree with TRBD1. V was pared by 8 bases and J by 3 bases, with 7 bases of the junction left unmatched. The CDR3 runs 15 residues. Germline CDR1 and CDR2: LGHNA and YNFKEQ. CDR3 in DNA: TGTGCCAGCGGAGCAGGGGGATTCTATAATTCACCCCTCCACTTT. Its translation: CASGAGGFYNSPLHF.

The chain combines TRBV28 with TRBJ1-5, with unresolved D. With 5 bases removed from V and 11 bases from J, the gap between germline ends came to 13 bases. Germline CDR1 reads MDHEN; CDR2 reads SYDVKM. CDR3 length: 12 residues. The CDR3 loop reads CASSPGPQAQHF. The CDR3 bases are TGTGCCAGCAGTCCCGGACCGCAGGCCCAGCATTTT.

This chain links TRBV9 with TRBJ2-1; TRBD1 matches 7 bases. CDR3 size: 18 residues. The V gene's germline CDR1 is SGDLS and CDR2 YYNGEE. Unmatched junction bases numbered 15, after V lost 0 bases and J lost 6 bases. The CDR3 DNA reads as TGTGCCAGCAGCGTAGAACTTTGGCCTCAATCAGGGGGCAATGAGCAGTTCTTC. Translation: CASSVELWPQSGGNEQFF.

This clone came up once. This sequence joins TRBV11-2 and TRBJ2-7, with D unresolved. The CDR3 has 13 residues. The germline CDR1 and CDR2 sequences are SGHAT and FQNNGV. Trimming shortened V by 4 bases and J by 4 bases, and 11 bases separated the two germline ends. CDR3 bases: TGTGCCAGCAGCTATCGTCGCGTGTACGAGCAGTACTTC. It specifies CASSYRRVYEQYF.

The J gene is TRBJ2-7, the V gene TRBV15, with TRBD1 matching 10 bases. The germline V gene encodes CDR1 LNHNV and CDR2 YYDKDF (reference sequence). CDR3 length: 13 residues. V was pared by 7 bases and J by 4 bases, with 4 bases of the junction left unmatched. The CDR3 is CATKGQGWYEQYF. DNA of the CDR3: TGTGCCACCAAGGGACAGGGGTGGTACGAGCAGTACTTC.

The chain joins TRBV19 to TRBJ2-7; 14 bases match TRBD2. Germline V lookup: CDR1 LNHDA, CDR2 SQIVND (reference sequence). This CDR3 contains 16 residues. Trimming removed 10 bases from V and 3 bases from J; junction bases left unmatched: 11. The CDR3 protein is CATSGLAGDRGYEQYF. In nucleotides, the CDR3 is TGTGCCACCTCGGGACTAGCGGGAGACAGGGGCTACGAGCAGTACTTC.

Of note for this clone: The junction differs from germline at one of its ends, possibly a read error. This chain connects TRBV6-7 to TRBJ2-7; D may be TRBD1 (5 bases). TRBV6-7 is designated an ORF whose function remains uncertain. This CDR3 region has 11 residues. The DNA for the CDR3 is TGTGCCAGCACCCCTCTCCGGACAAACAGTTTC. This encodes CASTPLRTNSF.

The CDR3 bases are TGTGCCAGCAGCCTCGGACTAGCGGGAGATACGCAGTATTTT. Its translation: CASSLGLAGDTQYF. V usage is TRBV9 and J usage is TRBJ2-3, with 11 positions matching TRBD2. Trimming took 4 bases from V and 5 from J; bases not matched to a gene: 3. Germline CDR1 and CDR2: SGDLS and YYNGEE. There are 14 residues in the CDR3.

CDR3 sequence: CASSWGSPNTEAFF. Written as DNA, the CDR3 is TGTGCCAGCAGTTGGGGGAGCCCGAACACTGAAGCTTTCTTT. V gene TRBV6-5 combines with J gene TRBJ1-1; possibly TRBD1 for D (5 bases). This CDR3 is 14 amino acids long. Trimming left V 4 bases short and J 1 base short, with 10 bases between. CDR1 and CDR2 (germline): MNHEY, SVGAGI.

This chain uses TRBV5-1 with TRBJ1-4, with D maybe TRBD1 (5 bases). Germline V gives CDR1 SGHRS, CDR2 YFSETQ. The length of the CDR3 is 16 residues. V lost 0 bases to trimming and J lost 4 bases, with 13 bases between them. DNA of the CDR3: TGCGCCAGCAGCTTGGGCACAGGAGCCAATAATGAAAAACTGTTTTTT. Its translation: CASSLGTGANNEKLFF. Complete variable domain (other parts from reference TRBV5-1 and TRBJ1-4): KAGVTQTPRYLIKTRGQQVTLSCSPISGHRSVSWYQQTPGQGLQFLFEYFSETQRNKGNFPGRFSGRQFSNSRSEMNVSTLELGDSALYLCASSLGTGANNEKLFFGSGTQLSVL.

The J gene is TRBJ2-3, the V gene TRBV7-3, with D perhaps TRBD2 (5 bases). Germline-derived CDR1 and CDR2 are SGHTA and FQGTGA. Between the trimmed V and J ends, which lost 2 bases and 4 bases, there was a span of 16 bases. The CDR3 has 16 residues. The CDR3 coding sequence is TGTGCCAGCAGCTTAGGGAGTCGGAAGGGCTCAGATACGCAGTATTTT. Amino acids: CASSLGSRKGSDTQYF.

CDR3 protein: CASQNLNEQFF. CDR3 coding DNA: TGTGCCAGCCAGAACCTTAATGAGCAGTTCTTC. This rearrangement joins TRBV6-5 to TRBJ2-1; D unresolved. CDR3 length equals 11 residues. V was trimmed by 8 bases and J by 7 bases, leaving 9 bases between them. Looked up from germline, CDR1 is MNHEY and CDR2 is SVGAGI.

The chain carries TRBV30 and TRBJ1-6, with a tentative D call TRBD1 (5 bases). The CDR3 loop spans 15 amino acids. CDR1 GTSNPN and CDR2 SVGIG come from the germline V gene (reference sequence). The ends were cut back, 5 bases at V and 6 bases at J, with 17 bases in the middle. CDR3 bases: TGTGCCTGGGGGGGAGACGACCTCCTTAATTCACCCCTCCACTTT. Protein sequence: CAWGGDDLLNSPLHF.

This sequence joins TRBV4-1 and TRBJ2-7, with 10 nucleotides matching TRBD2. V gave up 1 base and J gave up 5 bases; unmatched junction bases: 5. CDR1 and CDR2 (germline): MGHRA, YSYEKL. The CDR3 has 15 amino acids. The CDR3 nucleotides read TGCGCCAGCAGCCAAGTGGTAGCGGGAGGAAACGAGCAGTACTTC. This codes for CASSQVVAGGNEQYF.

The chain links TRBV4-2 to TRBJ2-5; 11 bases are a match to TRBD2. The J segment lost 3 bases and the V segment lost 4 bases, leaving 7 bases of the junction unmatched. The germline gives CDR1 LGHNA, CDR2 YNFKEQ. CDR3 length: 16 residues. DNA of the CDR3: TGTGCCAGCAGCCGGGGCCTACTAGCGGGAGAAGAGACCCAGTACTTC. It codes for CASSRGLLAGEETQYF.

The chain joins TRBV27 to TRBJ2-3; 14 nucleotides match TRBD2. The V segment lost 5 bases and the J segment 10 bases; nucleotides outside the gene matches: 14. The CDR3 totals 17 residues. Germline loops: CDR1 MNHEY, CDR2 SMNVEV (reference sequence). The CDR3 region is CASSPHLGTSGSFAQYF. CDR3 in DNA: TGTGCCAGCAGTCCCCACCTTGGGACTAGCGGGAGCTTCGCGCAGTATTTT.

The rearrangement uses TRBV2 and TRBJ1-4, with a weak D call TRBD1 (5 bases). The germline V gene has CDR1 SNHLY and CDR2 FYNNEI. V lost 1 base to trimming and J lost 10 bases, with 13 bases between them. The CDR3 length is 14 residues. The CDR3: CASSEEGLWGKLFF. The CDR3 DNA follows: TGTGCCAGCAGTGAAGAGGGACTCTGGGGAAAACTGTTTTTT. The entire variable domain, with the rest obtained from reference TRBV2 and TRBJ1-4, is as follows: EPEVTQTPSHQVTQMGQEVILRCVPISNHLYFYWYRQILGQKVEFLVSFYNNEISEKSEIFDDQFSVERPDGSNFTLKIRSTKLEDSAMYFCASSEEGLWGKLFFGSGTQLSVL.

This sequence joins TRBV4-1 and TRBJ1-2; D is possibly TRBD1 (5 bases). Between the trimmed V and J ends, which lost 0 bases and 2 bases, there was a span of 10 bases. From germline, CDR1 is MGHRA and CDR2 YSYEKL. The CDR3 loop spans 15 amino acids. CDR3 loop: CASSQEKQENYGYTF. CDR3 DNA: TGCGCCAGCAGCCAAGAAAAACAGGAAAACTATGGCTACACCTTC.

The CDR3 sequence is CASSLAGTGGFEQYF. The CDR3 DNA reads TGCGCCAGCAGCTTGGCCGGGACAGGCGGGTTCGAGCAGTACTTC. The chain joins TRBV5-1 to TRBJ2-7, with TRBD1 matching 8 bases. CDR3 length: 15 amino acids. The V and J ends lost 0 bases and 6 bases, in that order; junction bases with no gene match: 8. Germline V gene lookup returns CDR1 SGHRS and CDR2 YFSETQ.

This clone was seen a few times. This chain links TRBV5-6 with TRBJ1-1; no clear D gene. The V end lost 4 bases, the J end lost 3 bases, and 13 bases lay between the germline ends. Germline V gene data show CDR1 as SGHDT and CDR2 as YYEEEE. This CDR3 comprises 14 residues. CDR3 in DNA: TGTGCCAGCAGCCCTCAATATCGGGACACTGAAGCTTTCTTT. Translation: CASSPQYRDTEAFF.

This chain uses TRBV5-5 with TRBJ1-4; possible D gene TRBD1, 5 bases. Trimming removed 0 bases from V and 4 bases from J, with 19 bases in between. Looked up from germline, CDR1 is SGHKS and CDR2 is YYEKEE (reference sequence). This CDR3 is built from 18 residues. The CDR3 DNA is TGTGCCAGCAGCTTGGCGGTGCAGGGAAGGGTAAATAATGAAAAACTGTTTTTT. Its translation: CASSLAVQGRVNNEKLFF.

The CDR3 loop reads CASSLVSDTDTQYF. The CDR3 nucleotides read TGTGCCAGCAGCTTGGTTTCGGACACAGATACGCAGTATTTT. This chain uses TRBV5-4 with TRBJ2-3; D unresolved. This CDR3 region has 14 residues. Trimming removed 0 bases from V and 2 bases from J, with 7 bases in between. CDR1 is SGHNT, CDR2 YYREEE, per germline (reference sequence).

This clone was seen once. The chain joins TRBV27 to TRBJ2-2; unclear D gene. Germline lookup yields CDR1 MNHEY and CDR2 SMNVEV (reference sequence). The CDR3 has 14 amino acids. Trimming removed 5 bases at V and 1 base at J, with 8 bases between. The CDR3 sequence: CASSKWGNTGELFF. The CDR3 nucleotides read TGTGCCAGCAGTAAATGGGGGAACACCGGGGAGCTGTTTTTT.

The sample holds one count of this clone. CDR3 region: CASSSQREGAGANVLTF. The DNA for the CDR3 is TGTGCCAGCAGCTCCCAGCGGGAGGGAGCTGGGGCCAACGTCCTGACTTTC. The V and J genes are TRBV9 and TRBJ2-6, with 10 nucleotides matching TRBD2. Germline loops: CDR1 SGDLS, CDR2 YYNGEE. This CDR3 is built from 17 residues. J lost 2 bases, V lost 4 bases, and 6 bases had no gene match.

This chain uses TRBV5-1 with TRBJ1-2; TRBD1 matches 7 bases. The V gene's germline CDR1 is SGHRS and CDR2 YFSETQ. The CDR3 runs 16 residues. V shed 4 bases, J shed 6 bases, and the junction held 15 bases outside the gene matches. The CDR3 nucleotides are TGCGCCAGCAGCCCAACCCCCCCGCCAGGGGGAGATGGCTACACCTTC. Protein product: CASSPTPPPGGDGYTF.

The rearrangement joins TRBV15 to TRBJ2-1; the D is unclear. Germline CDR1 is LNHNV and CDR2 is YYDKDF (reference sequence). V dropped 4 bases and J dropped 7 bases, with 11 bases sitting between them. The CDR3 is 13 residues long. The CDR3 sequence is CATSKETGNEQFF. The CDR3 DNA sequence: TGTGCCACCAGCAAGGAAACCGGGAATGAGCAGTTCTTC.

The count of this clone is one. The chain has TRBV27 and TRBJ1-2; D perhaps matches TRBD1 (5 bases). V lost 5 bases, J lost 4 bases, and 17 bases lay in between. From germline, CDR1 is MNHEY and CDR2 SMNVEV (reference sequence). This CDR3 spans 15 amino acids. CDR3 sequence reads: CASSLGQPFPYGYTF. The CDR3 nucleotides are TGTGCCAGCAGTCTCGGACAACCGTTTCCCTATGGCTACACCTTC.